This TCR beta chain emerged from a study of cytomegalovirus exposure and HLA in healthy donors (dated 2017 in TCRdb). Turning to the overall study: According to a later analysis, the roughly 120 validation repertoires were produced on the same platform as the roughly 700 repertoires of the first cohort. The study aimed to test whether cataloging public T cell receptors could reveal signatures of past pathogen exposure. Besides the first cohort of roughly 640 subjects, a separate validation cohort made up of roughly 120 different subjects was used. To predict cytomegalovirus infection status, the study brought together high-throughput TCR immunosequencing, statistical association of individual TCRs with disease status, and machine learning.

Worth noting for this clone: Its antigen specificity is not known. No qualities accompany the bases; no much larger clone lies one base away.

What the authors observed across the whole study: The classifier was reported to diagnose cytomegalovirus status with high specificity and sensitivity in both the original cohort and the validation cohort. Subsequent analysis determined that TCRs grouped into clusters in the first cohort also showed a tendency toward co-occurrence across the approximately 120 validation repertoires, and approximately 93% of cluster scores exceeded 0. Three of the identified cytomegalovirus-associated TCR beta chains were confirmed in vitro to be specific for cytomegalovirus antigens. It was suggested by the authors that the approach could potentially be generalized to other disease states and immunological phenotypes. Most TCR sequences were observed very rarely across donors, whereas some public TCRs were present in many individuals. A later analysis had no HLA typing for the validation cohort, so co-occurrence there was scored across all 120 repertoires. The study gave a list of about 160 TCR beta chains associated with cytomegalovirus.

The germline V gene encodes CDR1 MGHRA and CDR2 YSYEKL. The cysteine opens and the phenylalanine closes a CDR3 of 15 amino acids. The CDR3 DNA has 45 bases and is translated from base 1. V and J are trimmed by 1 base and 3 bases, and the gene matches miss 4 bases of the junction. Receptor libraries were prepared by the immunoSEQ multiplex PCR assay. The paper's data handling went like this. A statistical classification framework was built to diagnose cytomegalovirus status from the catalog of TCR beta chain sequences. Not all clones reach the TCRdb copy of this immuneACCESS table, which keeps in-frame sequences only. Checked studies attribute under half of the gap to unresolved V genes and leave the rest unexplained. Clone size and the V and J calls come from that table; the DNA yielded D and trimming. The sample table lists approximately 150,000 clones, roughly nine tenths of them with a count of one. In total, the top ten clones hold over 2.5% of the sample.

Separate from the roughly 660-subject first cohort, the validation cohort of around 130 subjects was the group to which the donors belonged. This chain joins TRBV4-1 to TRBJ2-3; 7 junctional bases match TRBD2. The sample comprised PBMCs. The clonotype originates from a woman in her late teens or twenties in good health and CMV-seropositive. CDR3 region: CASSQVPGGTDTQYF. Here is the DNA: TGCGCCAGCAGCCAAGTGCCGGGGGGTACAGATACGCAGTATTTT.